The T cell receptor beta chain described here comes from a study of blood T cells in healthy people across ages. This CDR3 region has 13 residues. CDR1 and CDR2 (germline): DFQATT, SNEGSKA (reference sequence). Trimming removed 6 bases from V and 7 bases from J, with 15 bases in between. This clonotype appeared a few times. Combining a sample-barcoded 5' primer with a J-beta primer mix, a second PCR ran for 7 to 11 cycles. A single record per CDR3 protein comes from TCRdb applying MiXCR to the 5' RACE reads. Of 800,000 or so distinct CDR3 sequences listed, 20% to 25% are singletons. These data are also associated with another study on T cells of mothers and their children.

This chain uses TRBV20-1 with TRBJ1-4; no clear D gene. The receptor comes from a boy aged 10-17 years in good health. The source material was blood. CDR3 in amino acids: CSAAAGLGEKLFF. In DNA form, the CDR3 reads TGCAGTGCCGCGGCCGGACTGGGTGAAAAACTGTTTTTT.